This T cell receptor (beta chain) came from a study of vaccination and CD4 T cells after COVID-19. Looking at the study overall: Convalescent patients gave post-COVID blood a median approximately 94 days post-diagnosis, range 35 to 161. The interval from dose two to post-vaccine sampling had a median of about 66 days, and it ranged from 14 to 241.

Treatment described: approximately 9-day PBMC culture with coronavirus spike peptide pools or control peptides (ViraFEST assay). According to the study, CD4+ T cells from the unexposed donor were gathered ahead of the COVID-19 pandemic (2011-2018). Notes on this clonotype: Its antigen is unknown.

This CDR3 has 11 amino acids. Germline-derived CDR1 and CDR2 are MNHNS and SASEGT. Trimming left V 3 bases short and J 9 bases short, with 6 bases between. The Oncomine TCR Beta short-read assay sequenced DNA from cultured CD4+ T cells. TCRdb reprocessed the PCR reads with MiXCR, giving one entry per CDR3 protein. The table lists roughly 6,600 distinct CDR3 sequences, about a third of them singletons, with about 40% in the top ten. The sample taken for sequencing was CD4+ T cells from blood, cultured in vitro. This chain uses TRBV6-1 with TRBJ1-5; D not resolved. The sequence was collected from a human donor in good health. In DNA, the CDR3 is TGTGCCAGCAGTGATTTAGGGCCCCAGCATTTT. Translated: CASSDLGPQHF.